The 3 T cell receptor beta chains reported below all come from one sample, sequenced in a study of blood T cells in healthy people across ages. Alongside a J-beta primer mix, a sample-barcoded 5' primer served in a second PCR lasting roughly 6 to 11 cycles. TCRdb recomputed calls from the 5' RACE reads with MiXCR, one row per CDR3 protein. Of over 550,000 distinct CDR3 sequences listed, around 31% are singletons. The sequencing sample was made of blood. The receptor set was obtained from an elderly woman in good health.

CDR3 coding DNA: TGTGCCAGCAGCCTAAATAGCGGAGGGTTGGACAATGAGCAGTTCTTC. Translation gives CASSLNSGGLDNEQFF. The chain has TRBV7-2 and TRBJ2-1; D might be TRBD2 (6 bases). With 5 bases removed from V and 5 bases from J, the gap between germline ends came to 19 bases. Germline values: CDR1 SGHTA, CDR2 FQGNSA. The CDR3 is 16 amino acids.

Points on this clonotype: This may be a read error: a much more frequent sequence differs by one nucleotide. The chain combines TRBV4-2 with TRBJ1-4; D unresolved. Germline values: CDR1 LGHNA, CDR2 YNFKEQ. The CDR3 runs 19 residues. The CDR3 spells CATSSLGSGRASTNEELFF. CDR3 in DNA: TGTGCCACTTCCTCCCTTGGGTCGGGAAGGGCTTCAACTAATGAAGAACTGTTTTTT.

This clonotype appeared many times. V gene TRBV15 combines with J gene TRBJ1-3; D unclear. CDR1 LNHNV and CDR2 YYDKDF come from the germline V gene (reference sequence). The CDR3 runs to 15 residues. Trimming took 0 bases from V and 1 from J, leaving 7 bases between them. As DNA, the CDR3 is TGTGCCACCAGCAGAGATAAAGGGTCTGGAAACACCATATATTTT. Protein: CATSRDKGSGNTIYF.